This T cell receptor (beta chain) derives from a study of blood T cell repertoires in COVID-19. Study-wide context: The study drew acute and convalescent COVID-19 samples from the United States, Italy and Spain. Nucleic acid was either cDNA or gDNA, and it came from T cells, B-cell-depleted T cells, or PBMCs.

Original processing methods: For nucleated cells, counts were estimated from reference gene primer amplification. Assay: immunoSEQ multiplex PCR; the TCRdb copy retains only in-frame clones and omits some. Clonal size and the V and J genes are those of that table, whereas D and trimming came from the DNA. The sample has around 380,000 clones, roughly 77% seen once. V lost 2 bases to trimming and J lost 4 bases, with 15 bases between them. The CDR3 runs 16 residues. Germline lookup yields CDR1 SGHTA and CDR2 FQGNSA. The material sequenced was peripheral blood. This receptor was obtained from a human donor with acute or convalescent COVID-19. The donor label of this sample is uncertain. The chain employs TRBV7-2 and TRBJ2-1, with D possibly TRBD2 on 6 matching bases. CDR3 coding DNA: TGTGCCAGCAGCTTAAGTGGGGGGACCCGATACAATGAGCAGTTCTTC. Translated, it gives CASSLSGGTRYNEQFF.